Each of the 2 T cell receptor beta chains below was sequenced from the same sample in a study of blood T cell repertoires in COVID-19. The protocol was immunoSEQ multiplex PCR, while the TCRdb copy is restricted to in-frame clones and leaves out a portion. The data contain fewer than 200,000 clones, less than 85% of them seen just once; the ten biggest clones take up around 12%. The specimen sequenced was PBMCs or T cells enriched from blood (not recorded which). All receptors come from a man aged 50 or older who had recovered from COVID-19.

The chain recombines TRBV5-1 with TRBJ2-2; the D gene is possibly TRBD1 (6 bases). The CDR3 consists of 15 residues. Germline-derived CDR1 and CDR2 are SGHRS and YFSETQ. V gave up 4 bases and J gave up 1 base, with 11 bases separating them. The CDR3 coding sequence is TGCGCCAGCAGCCCGGACAGTCGGAACACCGGGGAGCTGTTTTTT. Translating it yields CASSPDSRNTGELFF.

This clone was picked up one time. V usage is TRBV19 and J usage is TRBJ2-7; TRBD1 might be the D (5 bases). CDR3 length equals 14 residues. The germline V gene has CDR1 LNHDA and CDR2 SQIVND (reference sequence). V lost 3 bases to trimming and J lost 6 bases, with 15 bases between them. CDR3 residues: CASSIGDSLLEQYF. The CDR3, as DNA: TGTGCCAGTAGTATCGGTGACAGTCTCCTCGAGCAGTACTTC.